This T cell receptor beta chain was profiled in a study of cytomegalovirus exposure and HLA in healthy donors (dated by TCRdb to the late 2010s). Some background on the complete study: In an earlier analysis of 450 to 750 of the donors, around 300 Gb of sequence data and 120 million or so unique TCR beta sequences from 150 million to 200 million T cells were reported. Among the roughly 400 genotyped donors, approximately 76% belonged to the genetic ancestry cluster associated with self-reported Caucasian donors. The study used immunosequencing to profile the T cell repertoires of about 670 subjects and linked those repertoires to cytomegalovirus serostatus. An earlier analysis of 587 of the donors used high-throughput TCR beta sequencing to judge whether each TCR beta V gene segment behaved as functional or pseudogenic. A separate validation cohort of about 110 different subjects was used in addition to the roughly 700-subject first cohort. Genome-wide SNP genotypes for about 65% of the roughly 670 donors were used in a later genetic analysis, which treated that subset as a discovery cohort. Typing coverage differed by locus: A, B, C, DRB1 and DQB1 were typed in roughly 629-630 donors, DQA1 in 500 to 550, DPA1 in 606, and DPB1 in around 440. All discovery cohort repertoires had been generated using a single sequencing platform. The later analysis used no new phenotypic data to find candidate immune exposures, relying instead on TCR beta sequences and their occurrence across donors. Four to six DR-DQ haplotypes were handled as single units for association and clustering, since linkage in the cohort was strong. A later analysis re-examined previously published TCR beta repertoires from more than 650 donors and added high-resolution HLA genotyping to investigate patterns of TCR occurrence. The aim of the study was to test whether cataloging public T cell receptors could identify signatures of past pathogen exposure. On average, over 200,000 unique TCR beta nucleotide sequences were sequenced per donor among 398 genotyped donors of the cohort, with roughly 18% of those sequences being non-productive. Donor age, sex, ethnicity and CMV serostatus were collected together with the repertoire data. Class I and class II HLA loci were covered by the typing at four-digit resolution. High-throughput TCR immunosequencing, statistical association of individual TCRs with disease status, and machine learning were combined to predict cytomegalovirus infection status. Approximately 330 gigabases of sequencing data and roughly 80 million unique TCR sequences made up an early release that covered 640 HLA-typed donors. Results and caveats for the whole study, not just this receptor: In an earlier analysis of over 550 of the donors, most TCR beta V segments were observed in productive rearrangements about 90% or about 30% of the time, broadly matching IMGT annotations. Because HLA typing was unavailable for some donors at each locus, only the typed subset was used in association tests. The presence/absence analyses assumed that sequencing depth was roughly uniform across donors, and that assumption may not be true. Some IMGT-functional V segments, including TRBV6-2 and TRBV6-3, could not be told apart with the 87-base-pair reads, so those segments were excluded. In a later genetic analysis, fewer N-insertions in productive TCRs were reported among donors in an Asian-associated ancestry cluster than the 666-donor mean. In a later analysis, around 15,000 TCR beta sequences were associated with specific HLA alleles at a false discovery rate of 0.05. A few of the identified cytomegalovirus-associated TCR beta chains were confirmed in vitro to be specific for cytomegalovirus antigens. Linkage disequilibrium might explain the correlated functional status among segregating V segments, but an unknown experimental factor could not be ruled out. A further reported finding was that TCR beta sequences accurately predicted the HLA-A and HLA-B alleles for most subjects in the first cohort. A later analysis found that HLA-associated TCR beta chains were more clonally expanded and had lower generation probabilities than equally common non-associated chains. According to the authors, the approach could potentially be generalized to other disease states and immunological phenotypes. Because counts were too low, about 15 rarely observed V segments, including chromosome 9 orphons, were left out of the earlier analysis of approximately 580 of the donors. While some public TCRs were present in many individuals, most TCR sequences turned up only very rarely across donors. In both the original and validation cohorts, the classifier was reported to diagnose cytomegalovirus status with high specificity and sensitivity. In this cohort, only TCR beta chains were sequenced, and detectable features were limited by the absence of alpha or paired-chain data. The study gave a list of about 170 TCR beta chains associated with cytomegalovirus. When HLA alleles, especially DR and DQ, strongly co-occurred, attributing TCR associations to individual alleles was difficult. Several of the top co-occurrence clusters appeared to be linked to parvovirus B19, influenza, CMV and Epstein-Barr virus, according to a later analysis. According to a later analysis, most CMV-associated TCR beta chains appeared to be HLA-restricted, and the HLA associations seemed to be driven largely by CMV exposure. A group of highly shared sequence variants was considered likely to be a technical artifact of the sequencing pipeline. According to a later analysis, TCR association rates differed among HLA loci, with DRB1 alleles showing the most associated TCRs and HLA-C alleles showing the fewest. For the cohort, immune exposure information was limited to CMV serostatus. In a later genetic analysis, a missense DCLRE1C variant was associated with V-gene and J-gene trimming of TCR beta chains, and the association was replicated in an independent cohort.

The CDR3 has 16 amino acids, counting the end cysteine and phenylalanine. This entry keeps only the CDR3 DNA: 48 bases, framed from base 1. The germline V gene (reference sequence) sets CDR1 to LNHDA and CDR2 to SQIVND. At the junction V is shortened by 3 bases and J by 3 bases, with 15 bases in between. The protocol used for the library was the immunoSEQ multiplex PCR assay. A mixture of 60 forward primers for TCR Vbeta segments and 13 reverse primers for TCR Jbeta segments was used in the multiplex PCR. A multiplex PCR assay on genomic DNA amplified the CDR3 region of rearranged TCR beta genes. On the Illumina HiSeq System, the amplified TCR beta libraries were sequenced as 87-base-pair reads. Per the authors' processing: Across the 500 to 750 repertoires, a later analysis counted approximately 83 million unique TCR beta chains, 8.5 million to 12 million of which were shared by at least two donors. Raw reads were error-corrected and collapsed into unique sequences by a nearest-neighbor algorithm in which closely related sequences were merged to remove PCR and sequencing errors. Alignment of CDR3 sequences to IMGT reference sequences was used to assign V, D and J gene segments. Each retained sequence needed at least a six-nucleotide match to both a V gene segment and a J gene segment. Rearrangements were classified as productive when the CDR3 lacked stop codons and remained in frame with V and J, and all other rearrangements were classified as non-productive. CDR3 was defined according to IMGT convention as the region running from the second conserved V-encoded cysteine to the conserved J-encoded phenylalanine. The earlier analysis of about 500 of the donors excluded sequences that lacked an unambiguous match to a single V gene segment. An earlier analysis of 500 to 600 of the donors classified V segments as functional when productive rearrangements were above 56.7% and as segregating when the standard deviation between donors was above 5%. A statistical classification framework was built to diagnose cytomegalovirus status from the catalog of TCR beta chain sequences. In a later analysis, V and J genes were assigned by comparing TCR nucleotide sequences against IMGT/GENE-DB human TR gene sequences. The TCRdist pipeline was used in a later analysis to assign CDR3 sequences and most-parsimonious VDJ recombination scenarios. A later analysis defined each TCR beta chain by its CDR3 amino acid sequence plus V-gene family, and excluded reads lacking a unique V-gene family. In a later analysis, fewer than 650 highly shared, low-generation-probability nucleotide sequences were removed to address suspected cross-contamination and a sequencing artifact. A later analysis calculated a clonal expansion index for each public chain from normalized within-repertoire ranks of inferred template counts. In a later analysis, generation probabilities were computed with a VDJ recombination model fitted to out-of-frame rearrangements, and the resulting probabilities were checked against IGoR. In a later analysis, TCR-TCR, TCR-HLA and TCR-CMV co-occurrence was scored with hypergeometric tests, and a repertoire-size bias correction was applied to TCR pairs. To estimate false discovery rates, a later analysis permuted the HLA or CMV assignments 20 times. In a later analysis, co-occurring TCRs were grouped using DBSCAN, and TCRdist sequence similarity was added for clustering within HLA-allele-positive subsets. Co-occurrence clustering excluded repertoires with fewer than 30,000 or more than 120,000 public chains, plus five with anomalous nucleotide sharing. The clones in this table, taken by TCRdb from immuneACCESS, are in-frame only. Not every clone is retained; where verified, under half of the shortfall comes from an unresolved V gene, and the cause of the rest is unknown. The V and J calls and the clone size are those of that table, but D and trimming were determined from the DNA. The sample table holds about 150,000 clones, of which 77% were seen once. Around 3.7% of the sample comes from the top ten.

The cohort consisted of fewer than 700 healthy bone marrow donors. At the time of sampling, all cohort members were nominally healthy, though unrecorded immune exposures were likely present. The donor tested CMV seronegative and was one of the 352 seronegative cohort members. Each donor provided a peripheral blood sample, and peripheral blood mononuclear cells were used for TCR beta sequencing. The Qiagen DNeasy Blood Extraction Kit was used to extract genomic DNA from the blood cell samples. On this clone: Its antigen remains unidentified. Per-base quality was not reported, and no clone a single base away is much larger than it.

The chain links TRBV19 with TRBJ1-5; the D gene is possibly TRBD1, with 5 bases matching. The TCR originated in a male donor in good health and CMV-seronegative. Sample: PBMCs. The nucleotides are TGTGCCAGTAGTATTGGGGGGAGGGTTTACAATCAGCCCCAGCATTTT. It is translated as CASSIGGRVYNQPQHF.